The entry that follows covers one T cell receptor (beta chain) sequence. Its antigen is currently unknown. One junction end disagrees with the germline gene, perhaps due to a read error. This entry comes from a study of T cell repertoires in cytomegalovirus infection. About the study: Indications of both CMV infection and matching HLA type were provided by public TCR beta signatures. The study, taken as a whole, reports: Cumulative public TCR beta family frequency identified CMV carriers with the relevant HLA. HLA-C-restricted CMV clonotypes gave the most frequent clonotype in two of eight donors.

Per the germline V gene, CDR1 is SEHNR and CDR2 is FQNEAQ (reference sequence). CDR3 length: 14 residues. TCRdb reprocessed the reads via MiXCR and lists one record per CDR3 protein. The data contain nearly 650,000 distinct CDR3 sequences, about 24% of them singletons. The TCR originated in a human donor in good health (CMV status not recorded). Some clones in this sample may be carry-over from other donors' samples. The chain carries TRBV7-9 and TRBJ1-2; the D gene is possibly TRBD1 (6 bases). Material for sequencing was CD8+ T cells from PBMCs. The CDR3 loop is CASSFWKEEDSTFF. The CDR3, as DNA: TGTGCCAGCAGCTTTTGGAAGGAGGAGGACAGCACCTTCTTC.